This TCR beta chain was profiled in a study of T-cell memory formation after mild COVID-19. The wider study: Largely donor-specific TCR clusters were found.

In its sample, this clonotype was seen a few times. The CDR3 contains 15 residues. CDR1 SGHRS and CDR2 YFSETQ come from the germline V gene. V trimming: 3 bases; J trimming: 9 bases; junction bases outside the gene matches: 9. TCRdb reprocessed the 5' RACE reads with MiXCR, giving one entry per CDR3 protein. This sample carries about 340,000 distinct CDR3 sequences, about 15% of them seen once, and the ten largest clones take 20% to 25%. Sample: PBMCs or a T cell subset sorted from them (not recorded which). The genes are TRBV5-1 and TRBJ1-6; 7 bases are a match to TRBD1. The TCR was taken from a man aged 18-30 years who had mild COVID-19 (a few samples of this study predate the infection). Cell type and time point are not known. The chain's CDR3 is CASSWGQHEGSPLHF. CDR3 coding DNA: TGCGCCAGCAGCTGGGGACAGCACGAGGGTTCACCCCTCCACTTT. Supplemented by reference TRBV5-1 and TRBJ1-6, the full variable domain reads KAGVTQTPRYLIKTRGQQVTLSCSPISGHRSVSWYQQTPGQGLQFLFEYFSETQRNKGNFPGRFSGRQFSNSRSEMNVSTLELGDSALYLCASSWGQHEGSPLHFGNGTRLTVT.